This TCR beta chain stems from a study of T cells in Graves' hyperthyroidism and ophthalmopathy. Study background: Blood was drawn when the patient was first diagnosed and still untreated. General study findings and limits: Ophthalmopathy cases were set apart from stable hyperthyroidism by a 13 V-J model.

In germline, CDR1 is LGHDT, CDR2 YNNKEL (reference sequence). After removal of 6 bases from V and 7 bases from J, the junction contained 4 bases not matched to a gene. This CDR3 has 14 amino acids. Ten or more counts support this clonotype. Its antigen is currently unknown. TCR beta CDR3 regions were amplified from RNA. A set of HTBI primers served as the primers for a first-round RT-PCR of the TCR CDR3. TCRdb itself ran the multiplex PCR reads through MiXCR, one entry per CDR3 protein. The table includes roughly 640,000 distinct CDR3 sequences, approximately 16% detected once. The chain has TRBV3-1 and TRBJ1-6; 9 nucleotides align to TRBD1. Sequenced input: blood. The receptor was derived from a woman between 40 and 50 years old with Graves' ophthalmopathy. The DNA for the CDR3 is TGTGCCAGCAGACCCGGGACAGGGAATTCACCCCTCCACTTT. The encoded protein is CASRPGTGNSPLHF.